The 27 T cell receptor beta chains below all came from one sample that was sequenced in a study of blood T cell repertoires in COVID-19. The method was immunoSEQ multiplex PCR; TCRdb's version includes in-frame clones alone and lacks a portion of them. The sample records approximately 30,000 clones, about 89% being singletons. The sample was peripheral blood. Source of these receptors: a human donor in a cohort sampled during active COVID-19.

V gene TRBV10-1 combines with J gene TRBJ2-2; 8 bases are a match to TRBD1. The CDR3 has 15 amino acids. Trimming at V came to 4 bases and at J to 3 bases, leaving 4 bases not matched to a gene. The germline V gene encodes CDR1 WNHNN and CDR2 SYGVQD (reference sequence). The CDR3 sequence is CASSAQGADTGELFF. The CDR3 nucleotides read TGCGCCAGCAGTGCCCAGGGGGCGGACACCGGGGAGCTGTTTTTT.

The J gene is TRBJ2-7, the V gene TRBV28; 7 positions agree with TRBD2. Trimming took 8 bases from V and 3 from J; bases not matched to a gene: 10. In germline, CDR1 is MDHEN, CDR2 SYDVKM. The CDR3 runs 14 residues. CDR3 sequence (DNA): TGTGCCAGCCTCCGGTGGGGCGGGGGCTACGAGCAGTACTTC. This encodes CASLRWGGGYEQYF.

This clone has just one count. This chain connects TRBV9 to TRBJ1-3, with D perhaps matching TRBD1 (6 bases). Germline CDR1 and CDR2: SGDLS and YYNGEE. There are 17 residues in the CDR3. V gave up 1 base and J gave up 0 bases, with 14 bases separating them. CDR3 nucleotide sequence: TGTGCCAGCAGCGTATCCCCGACAGGCGACTCTGGAAACACCATATATTTT. Translation: CASSVSPTGDSGNTIYF.

The genes are TRBV3-1 (or the pseudogene TRBV3-2) and TRBJ2-2, with 8 nucleotides matching TRBD2. The junction had 4 bases not matched to a gene; V was cut back by 4 bases and J by 6 bases. Germline lookup yields CDR1 LGHDT and CDR2 YNNKEL (reference sequence). The CDR3 runs to 14 residues. The CDR3 coding sequence is TGTGCCAGCAGCCCGGGACTAGGCTCCGGGGAGCTGTTTTTT. It specifies CASSPGLGSGELFF.

The V and J genes are TRBV19 and TRBJ1-2; D is possibly TRBD1 (5 bases). Trimming removed 2 bases from V and 3 bases from J, with 13 bases in between. Looked up from germline, CDR1 is LNHDA and CDR2 is SQIVND (reference sequence). This CDR3 has 15 amino acids. The CDR3 DNA reads TGTGCCAGTAGTATAAGGTCAGGGAGGGACTATGGCTACACCTTC. The encoded protein is CASSIRSGRDYGYTF.

This sequence joins TRBV15 and TRBJ1-6, with D perhaps TRBD1 (6 bases). The V end lost 3 bases, the J end lost 8 bases, and 11 bases lay between the germline ends. This CDR3 contains 14 residues. CDR1 and CDR2 (germline): LNHNV, YYDKDF (reference sequence). Here the CDR3 DNA reads TGTGCCACCAGCAGGACAGGTGGAGATTCACCCCTCCACTTT. It translates to CATSRTGGDSPLHF.

The chain joins TRBV7-6 to TRBJ2-3; 8 nucleotides align to TRBD2. CDR1 and CDR2 from the germline V gene are SGHVS and FNYEAQ. V lost 7 bases and J lost 5; bases outside the gene matches: 14. The CDR3 consists of 16 residues. The CDR3 spells CASNPGPRGGRDTQYF. CDR3 sequence (DNA): TGTGCCAGCAACCCGGGACCCCGGGGGGGCCGAGATACGCAGTATTTT.

The V call is TRBV3-1 (or the pseudogene TRBV3-2), the J call TRBJ1-1, with 8 bases that match TRBD1. The V segment lost 4 bases and the J segment 5 bases; nucleotides outside the gene matches: 6. The germline V gene has CDR1 LGHDT and CDR2 YNNKEL (reference sequence). The CDR3 consists of 14 residues. The CDR3 here is CASSPQGANTEAFF. The CDR3 DNA reads TGTGCCAGCAGCCCCCAGGGGGCAAATACTGAAGCTTTCTTT.

This rearrangement joins TRBV28 to TRBJ1-3, with D unclear. Germline-derived CDR1 and CDR2 are MDHEN and SYDVKM. This CDR3 region has 11 residues. The CDR3 reads CVSSSGNTIYF. Written as DNA, the CDR3 is TGTGTTTCTTCCTCTGGAAACACCATATATTTT.

The chain employs TRBV19 and TRBJ1-2; D unclear. The germline CDR1 and CDR2 sequences are LNHDA and SQIVND (reference sequence). The CDR3 has 14 amino acids. V was pared by 5 bases and J by 4 bases, with 14 bases between. The CDR3 DNA follows: TGTGCCAGTAGTGGAGGCCCGGCGGGCTATGGCTACACCTTC. This translates into CASSGGPAGYGYTF.

The chain employs TRBV6-5 and TRBJ1-1; D remains ambiguous. Germline CDR1 MNHEY, CDR2 SVGAGI. V was trimmed by 2 bases and J by 4 bases, leaving 11 bases between them. The CDR3 loop spans 14 amino acids. The CDR3 bases are TGTGCCAGCAGTTACAGGAGGGAGGGCACTGAAGCTTTCTTT. It codes for CASSYRREGTEAFF.

The chain employs TRBV4-3 and TRBJ1-4; TRBD1 matches 8 bases. CDR1 and CDR2 (germline): LGHNA, YSLEER. The CDR3 loop spans 20 amino acids. Unmatched junction bases numbered 19, after V lost 3 bases and J lost 4 bases. The CDR3 loop is CASSQASLSGRGRRNEKLFF. The CDR3, as DNA: TGCGCCAGCAGCCAGGCATCCTTAAGCGGCAGGGGGCGACGTAATGAAAAACTGTTTTTT.

The genes are TRBV6-6 and TRBJ1-2, with 8 positions matching TRBD1. The CDR3 runs to 11 residues. V lost 3 bases to trimming and J lost 13 bases; unmatched junction nucleotides: 4. CDR1 is MNHNY and CDR2 is SVGAGI in the germline V gene (reference sequence). The CDR3 bases are TGTGCCAGCAGTTATATGCAGGGGGCCACCTTC. Translated: CASSYMQGATF.

The CDR3 DNA reads TGCGCCAGCAGCCAAGCCCTCCAAAGCAGGGTTTTTATAGCCGGGGAGCTGTTTTTT. Protein sequence: CASSQALQSRVFIAGELFF. The genes are TRBV4-3 and TRBJ2-2, with D possibly matching TRBD1 (5 bases). The germline V gene has CDR1 LGHNA and CDR2 YSLEER. There are 19 residues in the CDR3. V gave up 1 base and J gave up 6 bases, with 24 bases separating them.

CDR3 region: CASSLMGAKETQYF. In DNA, the CDR3 is TGTGCCAGCAGCTTGATGGGGGCCAAAGAGACCCAGTACTTC. The V and J genes are TRBV5-6 and TRBJ2-5; D is perhaps TRBD1 (6 bases). Germline CDR1 SGHDT, CDR2 YYEEEE. The CDR3 is 14 amino acids. Trimming stripped 1 base from V and 3 bases from J, with 10 bases between.

This clone was seen once. V and J are TRBV10-2 and TRBJ2-1; tentative D call: TRBD2 (5 bases). V was trimmed by 7 bases and J by 8 bases, leaving 12 bases between them. The CDR3 length is 12 residues. Germline-derived CDR1 and CDR2 are WSHSY and SAAADI. The CDR3 sequence is CASNRGNDEQFF. The CDR3 DNA follows: TGCGCCAGCAATCGAGGGAACGATGAGCAGTTCTTC.

The CDR3, as DNA: TGTGCCAGCTCACCATATTCCGGGTCTGGGGCCAACGTCCTGACTTTC. Its translation: CASSPYSGSGANVLTF. The V and J genes are TRBV18 and TRBJ2-6; no clear D gene. CDR1 and CDR2 from the germline V gene are KGHSH and LQKENI. The CDR3 spans 16 residues. Trimming pared 2 bases from V and 1 base from J, leaving 9 bases between.

V and J are TRBV2 and TRBJ2-3, with D unclear. Germline-derived CDR1 and CDR2 are SNHLY and FYNNEI. The CDR3 runs to 15 residues. V was cut by 5 bases and J by 3 bases, with 15 bases left in between. CDR3 DNA sequence: TGTGCCAGCAGTTTGACACCTCTAAGGACAGATACGCAGTATTTT. Its translation is CASSLTPLRTDTQYF.

The chain joins TRBV19 to TRBJ1-1; 8 bases map to TRBD1. The J segment lost 4 bases and the V segment lost 7 bases, leaving 8 bases of the junction unmatched. CDR1 LNHDA and CDR2 SQIVND come from the germline V gene (reference sequence). This CDR3 is 14 amino acids long. The DNA for the CDR3 is TGTGCCAGTATTACGGACAGGGCGAGCACTGAAGCTTTCTTT. Translating gives CASITDRASTEAFF.

This chain links TRBV2 with TRBJ2-7; 7 nucleotides agree with TRBD1. The CDR3 sequence is 14 residues long. The V gene's germline CDR1 is SNHLY and CDR2 FYNNEI. V trimming: 5 bases; J trimming: 2 bases; junction bases outside the gene matches: 6. CDR3 sequence reads: CASSPETGPYEQYF. CDR3 nucleotides: TGTGCCAGCAGTCCAGAGACAGGGCCCTACGAGCAGTACTTC.

The chain carries TRBV18 and TRBJ2-5, with D possibly matching TRBD2 (7 bases). The V gene's germline CDR1 is KGHSH and CDR2 LQKENI. Trimming took off 10 bases at V and 1 base at J, with 16 bases between the two ends. The CDR3 spans 14 residues. This CDR3 reads CATGGGGSQETQYF. DNA of the CDR3: TGTGCCACCGGAGGGGGGGGAAGCCAAGAGACCCAGTACTTC.

The gene calls are TRBV12-3 or TRBV12-4 and TRBJ2-7, with 8 positions matching TRBD1. The CDR3 covers 13 residues. The V and J ends lost 5 bases and 4 bases, in that order; junction bases with no gene match: 4. The CDR3 coding sequence is TGTGCCAGCAGTAGGACAGGGCTTTACGAGCAGTACTTC. Its translation is CASSRTGLYEQYF.

The chain links TRBV6-6 to TRBJ1-6; D gene unclear. The CDR3 spans 16 residues. CDR1 is MNHNY, CDR2 SVGAGI, per germline (reference sequence). Trimming removed 6 bases from V and 3 bases from J, with 15 bases in between. CDR3 amino acids: CASSRTGSNYNSPLHF. The DNA of the CDR3 is TGTGCCAGCAGCCGTACGGGGTCGAACTATAATTCACCCCTCCACTTT.

J is TRBJ1-6 and V is TRBV11-2; D gene uncertain. The CDR3 loop spans 13 amino acids. The V gene lost 0 bases and the J gene lost 10 bases, with 7 bases spanning the gap. Looked up from germline, CDR1 is SGHAT and CDR2 is FQNNGV. The CDR3 sequence is CASSLDRGSPLHF. Written as DNA, the CDR3 is TGTGCCAGCAGCTTAGATCGGGGATCACCCCTCCACTTT.

The chain joins TRBV10-3 to TRBJ1-4; TRBD1 aligns across 10 bases. Losses at the gene ends were 6 bases for V and 8 bases for J; bases not matched to a gene: 6. CDR3 length equals 14 residues. Looked up from germline, CDR1 is ENHRY and CDR2 is SYGVKD. In DNA, the CDR3 is TGTGCCATCAGACCCGGGACAGGGGACGAAAAACTGTTTTTT. Its protein is CAIRPGTGDEKLFF.

The rearrangement links TRBV11-3 to TRBJ1-1; no clear D gene. Germline V lookup: CDR1 SGHNT, CDR2 YENEEA. V was clipped by 3 bases and J by 5 bases, with 10 bases between them. The CDR3 covers 13 residues. The CDR3 sequence is CASSFESWTEAFF. DNA for the CDR3: TGTGCCAGCAGCTTCGAAAGCTGGACTGAAGCTTTCTTT.

The CDR3 sequence: CATSSSGNTIYF. As DNA, the CDR3 is TGTGCCACCTCGAGCTCTGGAAACACCATATATTTT. V gene TRBV7-2 combines with J gene TRBJ1-3; D remains ambiguous. Trimming took off 10 bases at V and 0 bases at J, with 7 bases between the two ends. The CDR3 consists of 12 residues. Germline CDR1 reads SGHTA; CDR2 reads FQGNSA.